The T cell receptor beta chain described here comes from a study of T cells in women clearing cervical HPV infection. The germline V gene encodes CDR1 SGHAT and CDR2 FQNNGV. CDR3 length: 13 amino acids. Trimming stripped 1 base from V and 5 bases from J, with 8 bases between. All donors had a single incident cervical HPV16 infection, not prevalent. The data were produced by immunoSEQ multiplex PCR, yet TCRdb's version contains in-frame clones alone and is incomplete. Here the sample table reports roughly 47,000 clones. In the case of this clone: Read coverage stops 3 residues before the CDR3 terminus; the germline J gene supplies the remainder.

The J gene is TRBJ1-1, the V gene TRBV11-2; no definite D call. Sequencing was done on a sample of blood buffy coat. This clonotype was obtained from a woman aged 18-70 years with a cervical HPV16 infection that either progressed to CIN3+ or cleared (not recorded which). The covered CDR3 bases are TGTGCCAGCAGCTTAGCAGGCGGGACTGAA. Its translation is CASSLAGGTE. In full, the CDR3 reads CASSLAGGTEAFF.